One and the same sample provided the 23 T cell receptor beta chains below, sequenced in a study of OX40 agonist ivuxolimab in advanced cancers. Assay used: immunoSEQ multiplex PCR; TCRdb lists only in-frame clones, some missing. The table lists fewer than 35,000 clones, roughly 76% of them singletons. The sample here was CD4+ or CD8+ T cells sorted from blood, taken in a trial of the OX40 agonist ivuxolimab. These TCRs come from an adult with an advanced solid tumor such as melanoma, head and neck, liver or kidney cancer.

The chain couples TRBV4-1 to TRBJ1-6, with D possibly TRBD1 on 5 matching bases. This CDR3 contains 16 residues. The germline V and J ends were trimmed by 1 base and 9 bases, with 16 bases remaining between them. Germline CDR1 reads MGHRA; CDR2 reads YSYEKL. CDR3 bases: TGCGCCAGCAGCCAAGTTGGTCAGGGACGGCGTTCACCCCTCCACTTT. Amino acid sequence: CASSQVGQGRRSPLHF.

This chain links TRBV10-2 with TRBJ2-7, with TRBD2 as a possible D gene (6 bases). V was clipped by 5 bases and J by 0 bases, with 11 bases between them. This CDR3 has 14 residues. Per the germline V gene, CDR1 is WSHSY and CDR2 is SAAADI. CDR3 region: CASSTLLASYEQYF. DNA for the CDR3: TGCGCCAGCAGTACTCTACTAGCCTCCTACGAGCAGTACTTC.

The chain carries TRBV7-3 and TRBJ2-2; D perhaps matches TRBD2 (5 bases). The V and J ends lost 2 bases and 4 bases respectively, with 11 bases between them. Germline V CDR1 and CDR2: SGHTA, FQGTGA. The CDR3 totals 15 residues. The DNA for the CDR3 is TGTGCCAGCAGCTTATCGGGGTCGTTCACCGGGGAGCTGTTTTTT. As protein: CASSLSGSFTGELFF.

V is TRBV2 and J is TRBJ2-7, with TRBD2 identical over 9 bases. The CDR3 covers 13 residues. The V gene end was trimmed by 6 bases and the J gene end by 7 bases; junction bases not matched to a gene: 7. In germline, CDR1 is SNHLY, CDR2 FYNNEI. The CDR3 loop reads CASRVAGVGEQYF. The CDR3 nucleotides are TGTGCCAGCAGGGTAGCGGGAGTGGGTGAGCAGTACTTC.

The CDR3 sequence is CASSTLGTSNYEQYF. The CDR3 DNA reads as TGTGCCAGCAGTACCCTCGGGACTAGCAACTACGAGCAGTACTTC. This chain uses TRBV27 with TRBJ2-7; TRBD2 aligns across 9 bases. Unmatched junction bases numbered 8, after V lost 5 bases and J lost 3 bases. CDR1 is MNHEY and CDR2 is SMNVEV in the germline V gene (reference sequence). The CDR3 spans 15 residues.

The CDR3 loop is CASLGGIAKNIQYF. CDR3 in DNA: TGTGCCAGCTTGGGCGGTATAGCCAAAAACATTCAGTACTTC. The chain links TRBV28 to TRBJ2-4, with D uncertain. This CDR3 is 14 amino acids long. V was trimmed by 8 bases and J by 0 bases, leaving 11 bases between them. Germline V gene lookup returns CDR1 MDHEN and CDR2 SYDVKM.

V and J are TRBV5-1 and TRBJ2-5; 8 nucleotides agree with TRBD1. There are 14 residues in the CDR3. The V gene end was trimmed by 4 bases and the J gene end by 4 bases; junction bases not matched to a gene: 6. From germline, CDR1 is SGHRS and CDR2 YFSETQ. The CDR3: CASSKDREAETQYF. CDR3 in DNA: TGCGCCAGCAGCAAGGACAGGGAGGCAGAGACCCAGTACTTC.

This rearrangement joins TRBV16 to TRBJ2-7; D is perhaps TRBD1 (6 bases). CDR3 length: 15 amino acids. Germline CDR1 and CDR2: KGHSY and FQNENV. Trimming cost V 0 bases and J 4 bases, with 13 bases left between them. CDR3 sequence: CASSQSRTEKYEQYF. The CDR3 DNA reads TGTGCCAGCAGCCAATCCAGGACAGAAAAATACGAGCAGTACTTC.

The chain has TRBV6-5 and TRBJ1-1; the D gene is possibly TRBD1 (5 bases). Germline CDR1 is MNHEY and CDR2 is SVGAGI. This CDR3 spans 15 amino acids. Trimming removed 6 bases from V and 1 base from J, with 15 bases in between. CDR3 nucleotide sequence: TGTGCCAGCAGCCCCTGGGGCAGGGAGAACACTGAAGCTTTCTTT. Translating gives CASSPWGRENTEAFF.

This chain links TRBV6-1 with TRBJ1-1; D perhaps matches TRBD1 (5 bases). The CDR3 totals 13 residues. Germline CDR1 and CDR2: MNHNS and SASEGT. V was trimmed by 8 bases and J by 5 bases, leaving 15 bases between them. CDR3 nucleotide sequence: TGTGCCAGCGTAATAAGTGGGGGAACTGAAGCTTTCTTT. Protein sequence: CASVISGGTEAFF.

The chain employs TRBV19 and TRBJ2-6, with 7 bases that match TRBD2. The CDR3 contains 18 residues. Germline lookup yields CDR1 LNHDA and CDR2 SQIVND (reference sequence). V shed 6 bases and J 0 bases; nucleotides not matched to a gene: 11. CDR3 sequence: CASSAGGWTLSGANVLTF. CDR3 sequence (DNA): TGTGCCAGTAGCGCCGGGGGGTGGACCCTCTCTGGGGCCAACGTCCTGACTTTC.

For the CDR3, the DNA is TGTGCCAGTAGTATAAGGGATGGCTACACCTTC. This encodes CASSIRDGYTF. The J gene is TRBJ1-2, the V gene TRBV19; the D is unclear. In germline, CDR1 is LNHDA, CDR2 SQIVND (reference sequence). CDR3 size: 11 residues. The V gene lost 2 bases and the J gene lost 6 bases, with 4 bases spanning the gap.

The J gene is TRBJ2-1, the V gene TRBV5-4; 7 nucleotides match TRBD1. Trimming at V came to 5 bases and at J to 0 bases, leaving 5 bases not matched to a gene. Germline loops: CDR1 SGHNT, CDR2 YYREEE (reference sequence). This CDR3 is built from 15 residues. This chain's CDR3 is CASSRGGSSYNEQFF. The CDR3 bases are TGTGCCAGCAGTAGAGGGGGCAGCTCCTACAATGAGCAGTTCTTC. Complete variable domain (other parts from reference TRBV5-4 and TRBJ2-1): ETGVTQSPTHLIKTRGQQVTLRCSSQSGHNTVSWYQQALGQGPQFIFQYYREEENGRGNFPPRFSGLQFPNYSSELNVNALELDDSALYLCASSRGGSSYNEQFFGPGTRLTVL.

The chain combines TRBV5-1 with TRBJ1-6; D remains unclear. V dropped 0 bases and J dropped 5 bases, with 6 bases sitting between them. Germline V gene data show CDR1 as SGHRS and CDR2 as YFSETQ. The CDR3 is 14 amino acids. CDR3 in DNA: TGCGCCAGCAGCTTGGAACAGAATAATTCACCCCTCCACTTT. Amino acids: CASSLEQNNSPLHF.

This rearrangement joins TRBV4-2 to TRBJ1-5; 9 bases align to TRBD1. CDR3 length equals 16 residues. V gave up 0 bases and J gave up 6 bases; unmatched junction bases: 6. Germline V CDR1 and CDR2: LGHNA, YNFKEQ. CDR3 amino acids: CASSQEQGAKGQPQHF. As DNA, the CDR3 is TGTGCCAGCAGCCAAGAACAGGGGGCTAAAGGTCAGCCCCAGCATTTT.

This clone was seen once. The genes are TRBV19 and TRBJ2-5; TRBD1 is a possible D gene (6 bases). The J call may not be correct, given that the DNA end is closer to TRBJ2-7. The CDR3 extends over 15 amino acids. Germline V gives CDR1 LNHDA, CDR2 SQIVND (reference sequence). CDR3 sequence reads: CASSPWGPGHDEQYF. As DNA, the CDR3 is TGTGCCAGTAGCCCCTGGGGGCCAGGTCATGACGAGCAGTACTTC.

V gene TRBV5-4 combines with J gene TRBJ1-2; 12 positions agree with TRBD1. CDR1 is SGHNT and CDR2 is YYREEE in the germline V gene (reference sequence). CDR3 size: 15 residues. The V segment lost 3 bases and the J segment 7 bases; nucleotides outside the gene matches: 7. The CDR3, as DNA: TGTGCCAGCAGCTATAGGGACAGGGGGCAGGGTGGCTACACCTTC. It specifies CASSYRDRGQGGYTF.

The rearrangement uses TRBV5-1 and TRBJ2-1; 8 bases agree with TRBD1. V lost 3 bases to trimming and J lost 10 bases; unmatched junction nucleotides: 9. In germline, CDR1 is SGHRS, CDR2 YFSETQ. This CDR3 comprises 14 residues. This CDR3 reads CASSSGQALPEQFF. The CDR3 DNA reads TGCGCCAGCAGCTCGGGACAGGCCCTCCCGGAGCAGTTCTTC.

J is TRBJ1-5 and V is TRBV5-4; 8 positions match TRBD1. The CDR3 has 16 amino acids. Germline V gene data show CDR1 as SGHNT and CDR2 as YYREEE (reference sequence). V gave up 0 bases and J gave up 1 base; unmatched junction bases: 3. The CDR3 is CASSLDGTGSNQPQHF. The CDR3 DNA reads as TGTGCCAGCAGCTTGGACGGGACAGGAAGCAATCAGCCCCAGCATTTT.

The CDR3 here is CASSFDRGTEAFF. Written as DNA, the CDR3 is TGCGCCAGCAGCTTTGACAGGGGAACTGAAGCTTTCTTT. The chain is built from TRBV5-1 and TRBJ1-1, with 8 bases matching TRBD1. Looked up from germline, CDR1 is SGHRS and CDR2 is YFSETQ. With V trimmed by 2 bases and J by 5 bases, 2 bases remained unmatched. This CDR3 is 13 amino acids long.

This chain connects TRBV30 to TRBJ1-2; D unresolved. V lost 4 bases to trimming and J lost 5 bases, with 20 bases between them. The germline CDR1 and CDR2 sequences are GTSNPN and SVGIG (reference sequence). This CDR3 has 15 amino acids. As DNA, the CDR3 is TGTGCCTGGACAAGCAATCTTTACCCGAGATATGGCTACACCTTC. Its protein is CAWTSNLYPRYGYTF.

This sequence joins TRBV5-6 and TRBJ1-2; D is undetermined. Looked up from germline, CDR1 is SGHDT and CDR2 is YYEEEE. The CDR3 contains 14 residues. Trimming removed 0 bases from V and 2 bases from J, with 8 bases in between. CDR3 DNA sequence: TGTGCCAGCAGCTTGGCCAGAATAAACTATGGCTACACCTTC. It yields the protein CASSLARINYGYTF.

The V gene is TRBV7-3, the J gene TRBJ1-1; 8 nucleotides agree with TRBD1. The CDR3 length is 13 residues. CDR1 and CDR2 from the germline V gene are SGHTA and FQGTGA. With 5 bases clipped from V and 3 bases from J, the junction kept 2 bases outside the gene matches. Here the CDR3 reads CASSLDRDTEAFF. As DNA, the CDR3 is TGTGCCAGCAGCCTGGACAGGGACACTGAAGCTTTCTTT.